This is a list of T cell receptor beta chains from one sample in a study of cytomegalovirus exposure and HLA in healthy donors. The data were produced by immunoSEQ multiplex PCR, yet TCRdb's version contains in-frame clones alone and is incomplete. The sample yields about 200,000 clones, 70% to 80% seen once. The sequencing sample was made of PBMCs. The receptors here all came from a woman aged 30 to 39 in good health and CMV-seropositive. Both conserved end residues are trimmed from each CDR3. Each record gives: V gene, CDR3 protein.

TRBV30,AWSVPASNTGELF
TRBV5-4,ASSQPGLAGGEQY
TRBV6-5,ASSRASGVEAF
TRBV4-2,ASSPPEAHGYT
TRBV27,ASSSPGLAGGHEQY
TRBV9,ASSVATREGQDTQY
TRBV6-5,ASSYSPGSTNEKLF
TRBV4-3,ASSQDYVRVKTQY
TRBV12-5,ASGLVLSGSPHEQY
TRBV7-8,ASSFSTGVDTEAF
TRBV9,ASSVGTGPSEQY
TRBV15,ATSRDRTYGYT
TRBV4-3,ASSQPQEGEESPLH
TRBV7-6,ASSLATGGDTQY
TRBV4-3,ASSQGTTSGEQY
TRBV6-5,ASRSSGYEQY
TRBV4-2,ASSQGGLADAETQY
TRBV27,ASSPLMADPGDNQPQH
TRBV4-3,ASSQGTTSYNEQF
TRBV6-6,ASRTGTSEPNEQF
TRBV6-5,ASSYGNREGYT
TRBV5-5,ASSFRGGRDTGELF
TRBV7-2,ASSSSGAYEQY
TRBV9,ASSVDEWGLTDTQY
TRBV6-6,ASSYAGEGNTEAF
TRBV6-6,ASSPYSTDTQY
TRBV19,ASSPTSATTGEQY
TRBV30,AWENPFSGRGTDTQY
TRBV4-1,ASSLSGGEQF
TRBV1,TSSLQDNSYEQY
TRBV9,ASSVGGLRTDTQY
TRBV2,ASSESSGIEQF
TRBV21-1,ASSKEPKQRDRGPSTDTQY
TRBV27,ASNHPPDRVRNPFNQPQH
TRBV10-2,ASRRQGVFDEQY
TRBV4-3,ASSPGTGWYEQY
TRBV5-1,ASSLTGYAEAF
TRBV2,ASSGLAIDGSYEQY
TRBV19,ASSIPGQVEQF
TRBV5-5,ASSWDRRLDGYT
TRBV12-5,ARGGLADRPYEQY